This T cell receptor beta chain was identified during a study of blood T cell repertoires in COVID-19 (dated by TCRdb to the early 2020s). In terms of the full investigation: Collaborator samples came from the United States, Italy and Spain and covered acute and convalescent phases of COVID-19. The prospective study material was composed of cDNA or gDNA derived from T cells, B-cell-depleted T cells, or PBMCs. Deeply sampled blood TCRbeta repertoires from subjects exposed to, actively infected with, or recovered from COVID-19 were included in the dataset. A freely available public database, intended as a resource for researchers studying the immune response to SARS-CoV-2, is where the repertoires were released. The samples were drawn from the first 160 participants of the ongoing ImmuneRACE study and from under 1,500 subjects provided by 6 global collaborators. The sample metadata nearly always contained a de-identified subject ID, COVID-19 status, age in years and sex. Where available, HLA class I and class II types were taken from metadata supplied by the sample provider and were not determined by assay-based typing.

On this clone: Its antigen has not been determined. It has no much larger one-base neighbor in the sample; base qualities were not kept. The sample contains more than one DNA sequence encoding this CDR3.

Each collaborating institution followed its own protocols to collect whole blood in K2EDTA tubes. For TCRbeta analysis, collaborator samples were shipped as frozen whole blood, as isolated PBMCs, or as DNA extracted from either sample type. Findings and caveats that apply to the study as a whole: Clinical and demographic metadata were provided uncurated, with the amount varying by source and participant.

TCRbeta CDR3 regions were amplified from genomic DNA by means of the immunoSEQ Assay, a bias-controlled multiplex PCR. For the original study's pipeline: Within the assay, amplification of reference gene primers was used to estimate how many nucleated cells each sample contained. Sequence reads were collapsed and filtered to measure the absolute abundance of every unique TCRbeta CDR3 rearrangement. For each sample, productive Simpson clonality was calculated as the square root of Simpson's diversity index over productive rearrangements. What TCRdb holds here is the immuneACCESS table cut down to in-frame rearrangements. Part of the clones is not present; checked against another copy, under half of the missing clones reflect an unresolved V gene, and the others are unexplained. That table furnishes V, J and clone size, whereas the DNA furnished D and trimming. Present in this sample are 100,000 or so clones, 88% of which were seen just once. Around 6.5% of the sample is taken by the ten largest.

Sequencing used peripheral blood. The sequence derives from a woman aged 60 to 75 with acute or convalescent COVID-19.

The nucleotides read TGTGCCAGCTCCCCCAGGGGAGACTTGAACACTGAAGCTTTCTTT. Its protein is CASSPRGDLNTEAFF. The V and J genes are TRBV18 and TRBJ1-1; D gene: possibly TRBD1, on 6 matching bases. The CDR3 has 15 amino acids, counting the end cysteine and phenylalanine. Of all the DNA, just the CDR3 is kept, 45 bases in frame from base 1. The germline V gene provides CDR1 KGHSH and CDR2 LQKENI. Relative to germline, V is 6 bases shorter and J is 0 bases shorter, with 14 bases between their ends.